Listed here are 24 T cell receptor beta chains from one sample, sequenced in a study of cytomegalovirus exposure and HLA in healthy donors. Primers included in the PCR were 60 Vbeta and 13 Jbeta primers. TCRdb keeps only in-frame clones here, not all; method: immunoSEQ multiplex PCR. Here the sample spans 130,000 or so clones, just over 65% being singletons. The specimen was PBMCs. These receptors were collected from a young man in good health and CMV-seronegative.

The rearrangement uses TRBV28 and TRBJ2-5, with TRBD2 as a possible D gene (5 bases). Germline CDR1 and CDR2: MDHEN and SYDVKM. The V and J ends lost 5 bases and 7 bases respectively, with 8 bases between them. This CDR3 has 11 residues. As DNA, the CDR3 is TGTGCCAGCAGTACGGAGGCGACCCAGTACTTC. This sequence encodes CASSTEATQYF.

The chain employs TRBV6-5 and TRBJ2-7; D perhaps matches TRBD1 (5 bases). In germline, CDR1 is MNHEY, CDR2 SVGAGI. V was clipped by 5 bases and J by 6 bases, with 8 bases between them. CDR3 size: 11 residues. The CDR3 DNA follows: TGTGCCAGCAGTCAGGGCCGCGAGCAGTACTTC. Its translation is CASSQGREQYF.

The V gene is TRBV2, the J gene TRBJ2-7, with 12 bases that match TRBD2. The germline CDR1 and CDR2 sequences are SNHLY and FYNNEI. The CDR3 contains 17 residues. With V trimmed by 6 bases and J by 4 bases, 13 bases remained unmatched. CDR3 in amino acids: CASSRTSGTLIKYEQYF. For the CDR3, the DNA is TGTGCCAGCAGCAGGACTAGCGGGACCCTAATTAAGTACGAGCAGTACTTC.

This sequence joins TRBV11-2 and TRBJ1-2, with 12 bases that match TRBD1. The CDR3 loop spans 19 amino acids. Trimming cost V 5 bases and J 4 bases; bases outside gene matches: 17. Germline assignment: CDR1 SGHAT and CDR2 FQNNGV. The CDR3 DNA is TGTGCCAGCAGCAACTACCCCGGGACAGGGGGCTATAGCGGCTATGGCTACACCTTC. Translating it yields CASSNYPGTGGYSGYGYTF.

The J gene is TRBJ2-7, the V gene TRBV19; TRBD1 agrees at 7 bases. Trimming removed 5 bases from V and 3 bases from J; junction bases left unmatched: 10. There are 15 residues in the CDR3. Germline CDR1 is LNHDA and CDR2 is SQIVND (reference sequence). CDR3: CASSDWTQGNYEQYF. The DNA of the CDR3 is TGTGCCAGTAGTGACTGGACACAGGGGAACTACGAGCAGTACTTC.

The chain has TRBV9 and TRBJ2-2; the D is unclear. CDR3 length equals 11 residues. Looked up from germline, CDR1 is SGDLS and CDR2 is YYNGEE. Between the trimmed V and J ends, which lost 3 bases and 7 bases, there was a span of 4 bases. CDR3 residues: CASSAHGELFF. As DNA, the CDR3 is TGTGCCAGCAGCGCCCACGGGGAGCTGTTTTTT.

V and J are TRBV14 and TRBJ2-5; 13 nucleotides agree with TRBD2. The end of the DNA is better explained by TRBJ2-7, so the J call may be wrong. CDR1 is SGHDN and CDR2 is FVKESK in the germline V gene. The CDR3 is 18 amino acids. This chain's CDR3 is CASSQDWTSGRRYHEQYF. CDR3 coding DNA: TGTGCCAGCAGCCAAGATTGGACTAGCGGGAGAAGATATCACGAGCAGTACTTC.

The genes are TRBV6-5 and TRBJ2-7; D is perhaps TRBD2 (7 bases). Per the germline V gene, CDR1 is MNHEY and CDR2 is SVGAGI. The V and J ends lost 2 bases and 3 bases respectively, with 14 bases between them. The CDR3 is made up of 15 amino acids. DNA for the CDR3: TGTGCCAGCAGTTACGGGGGGGGCGGCCTCTACGAGCAGTACTTC. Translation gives CASSYGGGGLYEQYF.

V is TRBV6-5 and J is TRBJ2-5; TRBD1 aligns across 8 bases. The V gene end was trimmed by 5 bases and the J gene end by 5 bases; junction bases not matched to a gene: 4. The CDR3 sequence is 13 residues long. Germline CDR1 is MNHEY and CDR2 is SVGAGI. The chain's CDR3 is CASSRQGIETQYF. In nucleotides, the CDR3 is TGTGCCAGCAGTAGACAGGGGATTGAGACCCAGTACTTC.

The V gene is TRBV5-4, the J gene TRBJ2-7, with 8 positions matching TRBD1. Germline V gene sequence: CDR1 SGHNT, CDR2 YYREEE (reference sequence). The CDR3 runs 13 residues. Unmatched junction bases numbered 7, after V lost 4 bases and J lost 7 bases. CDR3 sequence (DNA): TGTGCCAGCAGCCTCGACAGGGGCCAGGAGCAGTACTTC. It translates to CASSLDRGQEQYF.

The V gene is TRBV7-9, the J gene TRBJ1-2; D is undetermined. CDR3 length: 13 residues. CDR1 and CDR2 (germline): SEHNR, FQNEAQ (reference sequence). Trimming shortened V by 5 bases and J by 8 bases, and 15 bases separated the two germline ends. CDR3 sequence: CASSPEGQGGYTF. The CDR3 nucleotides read TGTGCCAGCAGCCCCGAGGGTCAAGGAGGCTACACCTTC.

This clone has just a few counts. CDR3 bases: TGTGCCATCAGGGGCCAAAATCAGCCCCAGCATTTT. This sequence encodes CAIRGQNQPQHF. This chain joins TRBV10-3 and TRBJ1-5; the D is unclear. The V gene's germline CDR1 is ENHRY and CDR2 SYGVKD. CDR3 size: 12 residues. V was pared by 6 bases and J by 4 bases, with 7 bases between.

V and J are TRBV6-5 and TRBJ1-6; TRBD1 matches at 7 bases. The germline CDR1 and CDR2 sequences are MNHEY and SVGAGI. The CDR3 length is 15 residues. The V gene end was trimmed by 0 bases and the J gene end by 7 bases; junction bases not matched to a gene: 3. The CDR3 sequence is CASSYSGGGNSPLHF. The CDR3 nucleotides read TGTGCCAGCAGTTACTCTGGAGGGGGCAATTCACCCCTCCACTTT.

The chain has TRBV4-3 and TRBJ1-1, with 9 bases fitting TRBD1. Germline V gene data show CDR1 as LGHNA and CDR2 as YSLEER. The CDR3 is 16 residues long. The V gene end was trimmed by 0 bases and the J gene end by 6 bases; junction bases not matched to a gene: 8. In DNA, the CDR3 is TGCGCCAGCAGCCAAGACTACGGACAGGGGCGGGCTGAAGCTTTCTTT. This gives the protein CASSQDYGQGRAEAFF.

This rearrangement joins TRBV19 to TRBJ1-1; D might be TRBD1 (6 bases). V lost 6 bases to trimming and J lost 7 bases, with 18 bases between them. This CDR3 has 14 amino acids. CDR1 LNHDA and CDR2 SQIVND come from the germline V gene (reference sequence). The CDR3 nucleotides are TGTGCCAGTAGCGAACAGGGAGCCCTTGATGAAGCTTTCTTT. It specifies CASSEQGALDEAFF. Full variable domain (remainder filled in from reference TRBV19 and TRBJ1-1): DGGITQSPKYLFRKEGQNVTLSCEQNLNHDAMYWYRQDPGQGLRLIYYSQIVNDFQKGDIAEGYSVSREKKESFPLTVTSAQKNPTAFYLCASSEQGALDEAFFGQGTRLTVV.

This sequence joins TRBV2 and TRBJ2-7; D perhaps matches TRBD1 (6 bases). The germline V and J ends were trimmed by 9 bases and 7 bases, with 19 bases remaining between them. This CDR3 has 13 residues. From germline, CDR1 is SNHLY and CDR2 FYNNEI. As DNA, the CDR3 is TGTGCCAGGGGGGCAGGGCTCGGGCTTGAGCAGTACTTC. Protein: CARGAGLGLEQYF.

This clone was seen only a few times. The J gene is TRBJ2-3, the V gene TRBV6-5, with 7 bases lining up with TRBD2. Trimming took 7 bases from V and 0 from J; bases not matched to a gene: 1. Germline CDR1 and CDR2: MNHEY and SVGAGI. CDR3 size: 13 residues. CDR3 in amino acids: CASKRGSTDTQYF. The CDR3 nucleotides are TGTGCCAGCAAGCGGGGTAGCACAGATACGCAGTATTTT.

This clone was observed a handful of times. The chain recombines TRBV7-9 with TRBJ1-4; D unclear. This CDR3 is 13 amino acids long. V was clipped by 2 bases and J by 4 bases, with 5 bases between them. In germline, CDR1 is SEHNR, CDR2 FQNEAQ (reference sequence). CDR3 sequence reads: CASSLTDNEKLFF. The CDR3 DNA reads TGTGCCAGCAGCTTAACTGATAATGAAAAACTGTTTTTT.

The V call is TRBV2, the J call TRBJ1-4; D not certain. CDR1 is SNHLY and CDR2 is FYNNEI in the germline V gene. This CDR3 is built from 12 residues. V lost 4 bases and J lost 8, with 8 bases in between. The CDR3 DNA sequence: TGTGCCAGCAGTGTGTCACGGGAAAAACTGTTTTTT. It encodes CASSVSREKLFF. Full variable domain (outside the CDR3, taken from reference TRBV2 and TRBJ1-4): EPEVTQTPSHQVTQMGQEVILRCVPISNHLYFYWYRQILGQKVEFLVSFYNNEISEKSEIFDDQFSVERPDGSNFTLKIRSTKLEDSAMYFCASSVSREKLFFGSGTQLSVL.

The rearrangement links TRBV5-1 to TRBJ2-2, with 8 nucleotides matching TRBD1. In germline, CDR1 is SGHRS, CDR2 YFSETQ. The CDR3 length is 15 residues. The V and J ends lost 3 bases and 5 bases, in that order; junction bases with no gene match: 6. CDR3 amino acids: CASSSPGGATGELFF. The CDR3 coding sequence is TGCGCCAGCAGCTCCCCAGGGGGCGCAACCGGGGAGCTGTTTTTT.

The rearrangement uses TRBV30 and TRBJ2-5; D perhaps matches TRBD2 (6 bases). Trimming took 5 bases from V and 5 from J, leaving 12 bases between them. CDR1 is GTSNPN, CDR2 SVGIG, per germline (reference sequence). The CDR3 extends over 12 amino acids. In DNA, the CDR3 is TGTGCCTGGGCGGGACCAGGTGAGACCCAGTACTTC. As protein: CAWAGPGETQYF.

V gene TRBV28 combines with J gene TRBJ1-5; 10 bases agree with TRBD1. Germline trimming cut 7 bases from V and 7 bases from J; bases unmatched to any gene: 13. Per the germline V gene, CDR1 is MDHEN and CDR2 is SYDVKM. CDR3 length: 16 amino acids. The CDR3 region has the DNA TGTGCCAGCACCCACACGACAGGGGGCGCGGGACAGCCCCAGCATTTT. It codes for CASTHTTGGAGQPQHF.

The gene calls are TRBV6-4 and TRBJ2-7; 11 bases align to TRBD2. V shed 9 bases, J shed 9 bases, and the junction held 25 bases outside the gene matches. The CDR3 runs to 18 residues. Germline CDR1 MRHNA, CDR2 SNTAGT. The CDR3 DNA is TGTGCCAGACCATGGACAGGGTGGCTAGCGGGAGGCCATTCCGGGCAGTACTTC. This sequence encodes CARPWTGWLAGGHSGQYF.

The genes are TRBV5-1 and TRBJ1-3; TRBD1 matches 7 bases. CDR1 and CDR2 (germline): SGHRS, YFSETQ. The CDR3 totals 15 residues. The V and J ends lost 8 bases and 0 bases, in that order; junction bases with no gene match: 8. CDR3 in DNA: TGCGCCAGTGCGAGGGGGACAGACTCTGGAAACACCATATATTTT. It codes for CASARGTDSGNTIYF.